A single T cell receptor beta chain is shown here with its context. Its antigen remains unidentified. The CDR3 has 13 residues. Trimming stripped 2 bases from V and 6 bases from J, with 11 bases between. The germline gives CDR1 SGHRS, CDR2 YFSETQ. This sample was taken from a study of T cell repertoires in cytomegalovirus infection. TCRdb called the reads again in MiXCR, with one record for every CDR3 protein. The data hold about 350,000 distinct CDR3 sequences, with approximately 35% observed a single time. The V and J genes are TRBV5-1 and TRBJ1-1; TRBD1 might be the D (6 bases). This clonotype was obtained from a human donor in good health (CMV status not recorded). Some clones in this sample may be carry-over from other donors' samples. The specimen was cultured PBMCs, collected from culture after CMV antigen stimulation. This chain's CDR3 is CASSLQGYSEAFF. The DNA of the CDR3 is TGCGCCAGCAGCTTACAGGGTTATTCTGAAGCTTTCTTT.